The clone carrying this T cell receptor (beta chain) was recorded a few times. Lactation, pregnancy, other autoimmune disease or uncontrolled infection excluded patients. PBMCs stemmed from 8.5 to 10 ml fresh peripheral blood. This sample is part of a study of T cells in Graves' hyperthyroidism and ophthalmopathy. CDR3 length equals 16 residues. Germline V gene lookup returns CDR1 SGHVS and CDR2 FQNEAQ. V lost 2 bases, J lost 0 bases, and 4 bases stayed unmatched. Amplified regions were TCR beta CDR3 sequences from RNA transcripts. Researchers ran a first-round RT-PCR on the TCR CDR3 using the HTBI primer set. TCRdb reanalysed the multiplex PCR reads using MiXCR and keeps one entry per CDR3 protein. The sample lists 450,000 to 600,000 distinct CDR3 sequences, just under 20% occurring once.

Sequencing was performed on blood. The origin of this receptor is a man in his forties with Graves' ophthalmopathy. This chain links TRBV7-8 with TRBJ2-1; 7 nucleotides line up with TRBD2. The CDR3 DNA sequence: TGTGCCAGCAGCTTATTGGGCGGGAGCTCCTACAATGAGCAGTTCTTC. Translation: CASSLLGGSSYNEQFF.